What follows are 18 T cell receptor beta chains derived from one specimen sequenced in a study of glioma-infiltrating T cells after dendritic cell vaccination. TCRdb keeps only in-frame clones here, not all; method: immunoSEQ multiplex PCR. This sample has tens of thousands of clones, with about 87% found just once. Sequenced material: blood, taken before dendritic cell vaccination. The source is a human donor with glioblastoma.

This clone was counted a few times. The rearrangement links TRBV7-4 to TRBJ2-7; perhaps TRBD1 as D (5 bases). Germline V gene sequence: CDR1 SGHVT, CDR2 SQSDAQ. With 4 bases removed from V and 3 bases from J, the gap between germline ends came to 19 bases. The CDR3 has 16 amino acids. CDR3 sequence: CASSYPLGAHDYEQYF. DNA of the CDR3: TGTGCCAGCAGCTACCCCCTAGGGGCTCACGACTACGAGCAGTACTTC.

V gene TRBV30 combines with J gene TRBJ2-3; 7 positions match TRBD2. CDR1 is GTSNPN and CDR2 is SVGIG in the germline V gene (reference sequence). Losses at the gene ends were 0 bases for V and 8 bases for J; bases not matched to a gene: 5. The CDR3 extends over 13 amino acids. The CDR3 reads CAWSVGSGRTQYF. CDR3 DNA sequence: TGTGCCTGGAGTGTTGGTAGCGGGCGTACGCAGTATTTT.

J is TRBJ2-7 and V is TRBV19; 11 bases agree with TRBD2. This CDR3 contains 17 residues. CDR1 is LNHDA and CDR2 is SQIVND in the germline V gene (reference sequence). The ends lost 1 base at V and 6 bases at J; junction bases unmatched: 11. The CDR3 DNA sequence: TGTGCCAGTAGTATAGGCCCCCTTAGCGGGGGGGTCGGCGAGCAGTACTTC. It specifies CASSIGPLSGGVGEQYF.

This rearrangement joins TRBV30 to TRBJ2-6; maybe TRBD2 (6 bases). Germline V gene lookup returns CDR1 GTSNPN and CDR2 SVGIG (reference sequence). Deletions cut 2 bases from V and 3 bases from J, with 17 bases between. This CDR3 has 17 amino acids. The CDR3 nucleotides read TGTGCCTGGAGTAAAATAGTTGGGGGAGGTGGGGCCAACGTCCTGACTTTC. Translating gives CAWSKIVGGGGANVLTF.

The chain carries TRBV6-6 and TRBJ1-3; possibly TRBD1 for D (5 bases). This CDR3 is built from 14 residues. CDR1 MNHNY and CDR2 SVGAGI come from the germline V gene (reference sequence). The V end lost 6 bases, the J end lost 1 base, and 10 bases lay between the germline ends. CDR3 nucleotides: TGTGCCAGCAGCCGTGACAGATCTGGAAACACCATATATTTT. Its translation: CASSRDRSGNTIYF.

This chain uses TRBV7-9 with TRBJ1-4, with 8 bases lining up with TRBD1. CDR3 length equals 15 residues. Per germline, CDR1 SEHNR and CDR2 FQNEAQ (reference sequence). The trim removed 4 bases at V and 7 bases at J, leaving 8 bases unmatched. DNA of the CDR3: TGTGCCAGCAGCTCACAACTGACAGGGGTTGAAAAACTGTTTTTT. This sequence encodes CASSSQLTGVEKLFF.

In its sample, this clone was seen once. This chain joins TRBV30 and TRBJ2-1; a weak D match, TRBD2 (5 bases). This CDR3 comprises 13 residues. From germline, CDR1 is GTSNPN and CDR2 SVGIG (reference sequence). V lost 2 bases and J lost 4, with 9 bases in between. The CDR3 is CAWSKDSYNEQFF. CDR3 coding DNA: TGTGCCTGGAGTAAGGACTCTTACAATGAGCAGTTCTTC.

The rearrangement links TRBV28 to TRBJ2-3; 10 positions match TRBD2. Germline trimming cut 2 bases from V and 0 bases from J; bases unmatched to any gene: 5. Germline V lookup: CDR1 MDHEN, CDR2 SYDVKM. The CDR3 is made up of 17 amino acids. The CDR3 DNA reads as TGTGCCAGCAGTTTAAGCGGGGGGGTTCGTAGCACAGATACGCAGTATTTT. It translates to CASSLSGGVRSTDTQYF.

In DNA form, the CDR3 reads TGTGCCAGCAGCTTAAGATCGTGGGGAGGGCGCCCCTACAATGAGCAGTTCTTC. Amino acids: CASSLRSWGGRPYNEQFF. V gene TRBV11-3 combines with J gene TRBJ2-1; TRBD2 matches 7 bases. V lost 2 bases and J lost 2; bases outside the gene matches: 12. This CDR3 is built from 18 residues. Germline V gene sequence: CDR1 SGHNT, CDR2 YENEEA.

Details on this clone: At one boundary the junction diverges from the germline segment, which might be a read error. Different DNA sequences within this sample yield the same CDR3. The chain links TRBV19 to TRBJ1-6; 7 nucleotides match TRBD1. Per germline, CDR1 LNHDA and CDR2 SQIVND (reference sequence). CDR3 size: 15 residues. CDR3 in amino acids: CASSRQGQDNSPLHF. The CDR3 DNA follows: TGTGCCAGTAGCCGACAGGGCCAGGATAATTCCCCCCTCCACTTT.

The chain is built from TRBV5-1 and TRBJ2-5, with a weak D call TRBD2 (6 bases). The CDR3 has 15 amino acids. V lost 0 bases, J lost 1 base, and 10 bases lay in between. The germline CDR1 and CDR2 sequences are SGHRS and YFSETQ. DNA for the CDR3: TGCGCCAGCAGCTTGGGCGGGGCATTCCAAGAGACCCAGTACTTC. Residues: CASSLGGAFQETQYF.

The chain employs TRBV27 and TRBJ2-5; 7 bases map to TRBD2. The CDR3 has 17 residues. Germline CDR1 MNHEY, CDR2 SMNVEV (reference sequence). Germline trimming cut 3 bases from V and 5 bases from J; bases unmatched to any gene: 15. The CDR3 region has the DNA TGTGCCAGCAGTTTCTACACGCCTGCGGGAGACGGCGAGACCCAGTACTTC. Translating gives CASSFYTPAGDGETQYF.

This rearrangement joins TRBV7-4 to TRBJ2-3; a weak D match, TRBD2 (6 bases). The CDR3 runs to 16 residues. V lost 1 base, J lost 2 bases, and 13 bases lay in between. Germline CDR1 reads SGHVT; CDR2 reads SQSDAQ. Here the CDR3 DNA reads TGTGCCAGCAGCTTAGGTGCTAGCGAAAACACAGATACGCAGTATTTT. Translated, it gives CASSLGASENTDTQYF.

A few counts support this clone. The rearrangement links TRBV10-3 to TRBJ2-5; 8 bases align to TRBD2. The V segment lost 0 bases and the J segment 5 bases; nucleotides outside the gene matches: 2. The germline gives CDR1 ENHRY, CDR2 SYGVKD. The length of the CDR3 is 14 residues. The chain's CDR3 is CAISESRGGETQYF. The CDR3 DNA reads TGTGCCATCAGTGAGTCGCGCGGGGGGGAGACCCAGTACTTC.

The rearrangement uses TRBV4-1 and TRBJ1-6; D might be TRBD1 (5 bases). V dropped 0 bases and J dropped 9 bases, with 15 bases sitting between them. This CDR3 has 16 amino acids. Germline V CDR1 and CDR2: MGHRA, YSYEKL. The DNA for the CDR3 is TGCGCCAGCAGCCAAGATGGGGCGGGGCCGAGTTCACCCCTCCACTTT. Translating it yields CASSQDGAGPSSPLHF.

V is TRBV7-8 and J is TRBJ1-1; the D gene is possibly TRBD1 (6 bases). Deletions cut 1 base from V and 11 bases from J, with 8 bases between. The CDR3 has 11 amino acids. Germline V CDR1 and CDR2: SGHVS, FQNEAQ. This chain's CDR3 is CASSLGTGAFF. The CDR3 DNA reads as TGTGCCAGCAGCTTAGGTACAGGGGCTTTCTTT.

The chain carries TRBV9 and TRBJ1-2; 8 positions agree with TRBD1. Germline loops: CDR1 SGDLS, CDR2 YYNGEE. This CDR3 region has 15 residues. Unmatched junction bases numbered 7, after V lost 1 base and J lost 5 bases. CDR3 loop: CASSVRDRGNYGYTF. The CDR3 bases are TGTGCCAGCAGCGTACGTGACAGGGGAAATTATGGCTACACCTTC.

The DNA of the CDR3 is TGCGCCAGCAGCCACACCCCAGGGGGCCCGATCTCTGGGGCCAACGTCCTGACTTTC. Amino acid sequence: CASSHTPGGPISGANVLTF. V is TRBV5-1 and J is TRBJ2-6; TRBD1 matches 8 bases. With 4 bases clipped from V and 0 bases from J, the junction kept 12 bases outside the gene matches. CDR3 length: 19 residues. CDR1 SGHRS and CDR2 YFSETQ come from the germline V gene. The variable domain in full, completed from reference TRBV5-1 and TRBJ2-6, reads KAGVTQTPRYLIKTRGQQVTLSCSPISGHRSVSWYQQTPGQGLQFLFEYFSETQRNKGNFPGRFSGRQFSNSRSEMNVSTLELGDSALYLCASSHTPGGPISGANVLTFGAGSRLTVL.